The present T cell receptor (beta chain) was sequenced within a study of cytomegalovirus exposure and HLA in healthy donors. 60 Vbeta and 13 Jbeta primers were used in PCR. Using immunoSEQ multiplex PCR, the repertoire was profiled, and TCRdb retains in-frame clones only, with some absent. The sample shows 150,000 or so clones, approximately 80% of them seen only once. Trimming at V came to 3 bases and at J to 2 bases, leaving 5 bases not matched to a gene. Germline assignment: CDR1 SGHVS and CDR2 FNYEAQ. This CDR3 spans 15 amino acids. This clone was seen just once. The rearrangement joins TRBV7-6 to TRBJ1-1; 8 bases map to TRBD1. The sequenced sample consisted of PBMCs. The source is a female donor in good health and CMV-seronegative. The CDR3 sequence is CASSLVRGPNTEAFF. As DNA, the CDR3 is TGTGCCAGCAGCTTGGTCAGGGGGCCCAACACTGAAGCTTTCTTT.